The 32 T cell receptor beta chains in this list originate from one sample, sequenced in a study of blood T cells in healthy people across ages. Through a sample-barcoded 5' primer and a J-beta primer mix, a second PCR was run for roughly 6 to 12 cycles. A single record per CDR3 protein comes from TCRdb applying MiXCR to the 5' RACE reads. Of 500,000 to 600,000 distinct CDR3 sequences listed, 25% to 30% are singletons. Sequences were obtained from blood. The receptors originated from a woman in her 70s in good health.

This clonotype was recorded many times. The chain carries TRBV25-1 and TRBJ2-1; 9 nucleotides align to TRBD2. The CDR3 is 15 residues long. J lost 10 bases, V lost 4 bases, and 11 bases had no gene match. Germline V gives CDR1 MGHDK, CDR2 SYGVNS. CDR3 bases: TGTGCCAGCAGTGGGGCTAGCGGGGCCACGGAGGAGCAGTTCTTC. Translation: CASSGASGATEEQFF.

This chain joins TRBV7-8 and TRBJ2-5; 9 bases match TRBD2. CDR3 length: 16 amino acids. Germline V lookup: CDR1 SGHVS, CDR2 FQNEAQ. Losses at the gene ends were 5 bases for V and 4 bases for J; bases not matched to a gene: 11. DNA of the CDR3: TGTGCCAGCAGCCCCCGCCAAATTAGCGGGGGAGAGACCCAGTACTTC. Protein: CASSPRQISGGETQYF.

This clonotype showed up just a few times. This chain links TRBV4-3 with TRBJ1-4, with D hard to call. CDR1 is LGHNA and CDR2 is YSLEER in the germline V gene. The CDR3 consists of 15 residues. Trimming shortened V by 3 bases and J by 0 bases, and 8 bases separated the two germline ends. CDR3 nucleotide sequence: TGCGCCAGCAGCCAGGCAAGTGCAACTAATGAAAAACTGTTTTTT. It encodes CASSQASATNEKLFF.

This clonotype came up a few times. The V call is TRBV10-3, the J call TRBJ2-3, with a weak D call TRBD2 (6 bases). Germline-derived CDR1 and CDR2 are ENHRY and SYGVKD. The V end was cut by 4 bases, the J end by 7 bases, with 15 bases between. CDR3 size: 14 residues. Written as DNA, the CDR3 is TGTGCCATCAGTGGGGACTCCGGCGGGAATACGCAGTATTTT. This encodes CAISGDSGGNTQYF.

This clonotype has a handful of counts. The chain recombines TRBV4-2 with TRBJ1-4; no definite D call. This CDR3 spans 16 amino acids. Per the germline V gene, CDR1 is LGHNA and CDR2 is YNFKEQ. V was shortened by 2 bases and J by 8 bases, with 18 bases between the two germline ends. This CDR3 is CASSQQYAGSGEKLFF. CDR3 bases: TGTGCCAGCAGCCAACAATACGCAGGATCGGGAGAAAAACTGTTTTTT.

The rearrangement links TRBV12-3 or TRBV12-4 to TRBJ1-4, with 9 positions matching TRBD1. The ends lost 6 bases at V and 8 bases at J; junction bases unmatched: 10. CDR3 size: 15 residues. The CDR3 here is CASSPQGTGSEKLFF. The CDR3 region has the DNA TGTGCCAGCAGCCCCCAGGGGACAGGGAGCGAAAAACTGTTTTTT.

On this clonotype: The junction differs from germline at one of its ends, possibly a read error. The chain couples TRBV12-3 or TRBV12-4 to TRBJ2-3, with a tentative D call TRBD2 (5 bases). The CDR3 totals 13 residues. The CDR3 sequence: CASRRAITDAQYF. CDR3 sequence (DNA): TGTGCCAGCAGGCGGGCCATAACAGATGCGCAGTATTTT.

The V gene is TRBV4-3, the J gene TRBJ1-4; the D gene is possibly TRBD1 (5 bases). Germline-derived CDR1 and CDR2 are LGHNA and YSLEER. Trimming stripped 0 bases from V and 4 bases from J, with 18 bases between. The CDR3 spans 18 residues. The CDR3 nucleotides read TGCGCCAGCAGCCAAGATGGAGGGACCACCATGGGTAATGAAAAACTGTTTTTT. It is translated as CASSQDGGTTMGNEKLFF.

The rearrangement joins TRBV11-2 to TRBJ1-1; 7 bases agree with TRBD1. The J segment lost 1 base and the V segment lost 5 bases, leaving 7 bases of the junction unmatched. This CDR3 comprises 15 residues. Germline V gives CDR1 SGHAT, CDR2 FQNNGV. The CDR3 bases are TGTGCCAGCAGCACCGATCGGACAGGGAACACTGAAGCTTTCTTT. Translating it yields CASSTDRTGNTEAFF.

This clonotype was counted between two and nine times. The rearrangement links TRBV9 to TRBJ2-7, with TRBD1 identical over 10 bases. V shed 0 bases, J shed 5 bases, and the junction held 5 bases outside the gene matches. This CDR3 region has 15 residues. Germline CDR1 reads SGDLS; CDR2 reads YYNGEE. CDR3 residues: CASSVGGTGVHEQYF. The CDR3 DNA reads TGTGCCAGCAGCGTAGGTGGGACAGGGGTCCACGAGCAGTACTTC.

The rearrangement uses TRBV12-3 or TRBV12-4 and TRBJ2-5; D may be TRBD1 or TRBD2 (5 bases each). Trimming removed 7 bases at V and 4 bases at J, with 10 bases between. This CDR3 region has 12 residues. The CDR3 spells CASTLRGETQYF. The CDR3 nucleotides are TGTGCCAGCACCTTGAGGGGAGAGACCCAGTACTTC.

The chain recombines TRBV10-3 with TRBJ1-6; D gene uncertain. CDR1 ENHRY and CDR2 SYGVKD come from the germline V gene. The CDR3 is made up of 12 amino acids. V was pared by 7 bases and J by 7 bases, with 8 bases between. In DNA form, the CDR3 reads TGTGCCATCACTGGCGGGAATTCACCCCTCCACTTT. Translating gives CAITGGNSPLHF.

In its sample, this clonotype was seen a few times. The chain combines TRBV10-3 with TRBJ2-1; 8 nucleotides match TRBD2. Germline V gene data show CDR1 as ENHRY and CDR2 as SYGVKD. The V segment lost 6 bases and the J segment 4 bases; nucleotides outside the gene matches: 11. The CDR3 is 16 amino acids. The CDR3 bases are TGTGCCATCAGCCCTCTAGCGGGCGCGACTTACAATGAGCAGTTCTTC. Translation gives CAISPLAGATYNEQFF.

This clonotype was observed a handful of times. An end of the junction does not agree with germline; a read error may underlie this. V gene TRBV10-3 combines with J gene TRBJ2-7, with D possibly TRBD2 on 5 matching bases. The CDR3 consists of 11 residues. Germline V CDR1 and CDR2: ENHRY, SYGVKD. The CDR3 nucleotides are TGTGCCATCAGTGAGGATAGCGAGCAGCACTTC. Translating it yields CAISEDSEQHF.

This clonotype was detected a few times. The CDR3 here is CSASGTSLQETQYF. The CDR3, as DNA: TGCAGTGCTAGTGGGACTAGTCTCCAAGAGACCCAGTACTTC. This chain connects TRBV20-1 to TRBJ2-5; 8 nucleotides align to TRBD2. The CDR3 is made up of 14 amino acids. The germline gives CDR1 DFQATT, CDR2 SNEGSKA (reference sequence). V dropped 3 bases and J dropped 1; count of bases not matched to a gene: 4.

The CDR3 sequence: CASSQHGMDNEQFF. CDR3 in DNA: TGTGCCAGCAGCCAACACGGTATGGACAATGAGCAGTTCTTC. The V call is TRBV3-1, the J call TRBJ2-1; D gene uncertain. CDR1 and CDR2 (germline): LGHDT, YNNKEL (reference sequence). V was cut by 2 bases and J by 5 bases, with 10 bases left in between. CDR3 size: 14 residues.

This clonotype was observed a handful of times. This rearrangement joins TRBV3-1 to TRBJ2-5; D gene unclear. The CDR3 is 14 amino acids. From germline, CDR1 is LGHDT and CDR2 YNNKEL (reference sequence). The ends were cut back, 2 bases at V and 5 bases at J, with 12 bases in the middle. CDR3 in DNA: TGTGCCAGCAGCCAACGGGTCATAGGCGAGACCCAGTACTTC. It translates to CASSQRVIGETQYF.

The sample holds a few counts of this clonotype. V is TRBV5-1 and J is TRBJ2-2; 7 bases are shared with TRBD1. V lost 6 bases, J lost 3 bases, and 8 bases stayed unmatched. Germline lookup yields CDR1 SGHRS and CDR2 YFSETQ. The CDR3 is 15 residues long. The CDR3 spells CASTTGTADTGELFF. CDR3 DNA: TGCGCCAGCACAACAGGGACAGCGGACACCGGGGAGCTGTTTTTT.

The gene calls are TRBV20-1 and TRBJ2-7; D gene unclear. The V gene lost 4 bases and the J gene lost 0 bases, with 16 bases spanning the gap. Per the germline V gene, CDR1 is DFQATT and CDR2 is SNEGSKA (reference sequence). The CDR3 runs 15 residues. CDR3 in amino acids: CSAIVPETVSYEQYF. The CDR3 nucleotides read TGCAGTGCTATCGTTCCAGAAACCGTCTCCTACGAGCAGTACTTC.

The chain uses TRBV4-3 and TRBJ2-2; 9 bases are shared with TRBD1. Unmatched junction bases numbered 5, after V lost 5 bases and J lost 4 bases. The length of the CDR3 is 15 residues. Germline V gives CDR1 LGHNA, CDR2 YSLEER. The CDR3 spells CASSSQTGGTGELFF. The CDR3 DNA is TGCGCCAGCAGCTCCCAGACAGGGGGCACCGGGGAGCTGTTTTTT.

The chain has TRBV10-3 and TRBJ1-2; D possibly corresponds to TRBD1 (6 bases). Germline V gene sequence: CDR1 ENHRY, CDR2 SYGVKD. The CDR3 runs to 14 residues. V gave up 1 base and J gave up 5 bases, with 11 bases separating them. CDR3 nucleotide sequence: TGTGCCATCAGTGAGTTTACAGGGAAATATGGCTACACCTTC. As protein: CAISEFTGKYGYTF.

The chain carries TRBV7-3 and TRBJ2-7; D possibly corresponds to TRBD2 (5 bases). Between the trimmed V and J ends, which lost 0 bases and 6 bases, there was a span of 15 bases. The CDR3 has 15 amino acids. Looked up from germline, CDR1 is SGHTA and CDR2 is FQGTGA. The CDR3 DNA follows: TGTGCCAGCAGCTTAACGTCGGATACTAGTCGCGAGCAGTACTTC. Residues: CASSLTSDTSREQYF.

This chain connects TRBV13 to TRBJ1-2; no reliable D call. The CDR3 has 16 residues. Looked up from germline, CDR1 is PRHDT and CDR2 is FYEKMQ (reference sequence). The V end lost 6 bases, the J end lost 0 bases, and 17 bases lay between the germline ends. The CDR3, as DNA: TGTGCCAGCAGTTTCGGACGGAGTACCACTAACTATGGCTACACCTTC. Protein sequence: CASSFGRSTTNYGYTF.

This clonotype was recorded many times. The rearrangement links TRBV7-2 to TRBJ2-5, with D perhaps matching TRBD2 (6 bases). The end of the DNA aligns better with TRBJ2-1, so the J call may be wrong. The V gene's germline CDR1 is SGHTA and CDR2 FQGNSA. This CDR3 comprises 13 residues. This CDR3 reads CASSLVRGAEQFF. CDR3 DNA: TGTGCCAGCAGCTTAGTGCGGGGTGCTGAGCAGTTCTTC.

This clonotype was counted only a few times. This chain joins TRBV29-1 and TRBJ2-1, with 8 bases matching TRBD2. The germline CDR1 and CDR2 sequences are SQVTM and ANQGSEA. CDR3 length: 15 residues. Trimming cost V 7 bases and J 0 bases; bases outside gene matches: 8. Here the CDR3 reads CSGETGTSSYNEQFF. The CDR3 nucleotides read TGCAGCGGGGAAACCGGGACTAGCTCCTACAATGAGCAGTTCTTC.

The chain employs TRBV12-3 or TRBV12-4 and TRBJ2-5, with 8 bases identical to TRBD2. TRBJ2-1 matches the DNA end more closely, so the J call is doubtful. The CDR3 has 17 amino acids. CDR3 nucleotides: TGTGCCAGCAGTTTAGCCCCGGGGGGGGCCACCAAAGATGAGCAGTTCTTC. Translated, it gives CASSLAPGGATKDEQFF.

In its sample, this clonotype was seen many times. This chain uses TRBV4-3 with TRBJ2-7; D uncertain. The CDR3 is 16 residues long. V was clipped by 0 bases and J by 8 bases, with 20 bases between them. Germline V CDR1 and CDR2: LGHNA, YSLEER. CDR3 nucleotides: TGCGCCAGCAGCCAAGATCTGGGCAGGACCCCAGGAAAGCAGTACTTC. This gives the protein CASSQDLGRTPGKQYF.

Only a few counts were recorded for this clonotype. The chain joins TRBV7-3 to TRBJ2-4; 7 bases are shared with TRBD1. J was trimmed by 5 bases and V by 5 bases; bases with no gene match: 3. Looked up from germline, CDR1 is SGHTA and CDR2 is FQGTGA. This CDR3 contains 13 residues. The CDR3 nucleotides read TGTGCCAGCAGCGCGCAGGGGGAAAACATTCAGTACTTC. Amino acids: CASSAQGENIQYF.

This clonotype was seen only a few times. The rearrangement joins TRBV5-6 to TRBJ2-5; 13 positions match TRBD2. The end of the DNA is better explained by TRBJ2-1, so the J call may be wrong. Per germline, CDR1 SGHDT and CDR2 YYEEEE. The CDR3 length is 18 residues. CDR3 sequence reads: CASSSGLAGRIPYGEQFF. The CDR3 DNA is TGTGCCAGCAGCTCGGGACTAGCGGGGAGAATCCCTTATGGTGAGCAGTTCTTC.

This clonotype was seen only a few times. The chain employs TRBV20-1 and TRBJ1-3; the match to TRBD1 covers 8 bases. The J segment lost 4 bases and the V segment lost 6 bases, leaving 5 bases of the junction unmatched. The CDR3 has 13 residues. The V gene's germline CDR1 is DFQATT and CDR2 SNEGSKA (reference sequence). The CDR3 spells CSAHRGIGNTIYF. In DNA form, the CDR3 reads TGCAGTGCCCACAGGGGGATAGGAAACACCATATATTTT.

V gene TRBV20-1 combines with J gene TRBJ1-5; D possibly corresponds to TRBD1 (6 bases). Germline lookup yields CDR1 DFQATT and CDR2 SNEGSKA (reference sequence). The CDR3 length is 14 residues. V lost 8 bases, J lost 2 bases, and 16 bases lay in between. The CDR3 region has the DNA TGCAGTTTAACCGACTACAGGGGCAATCAGCCCCAGCATTTT. Its translation: CSLTDYRGNQPQHF.

The chain uses TRBV10-2 and TRBJ1-5, with 7 bases identical to TRBD1. V was pared by 6 bases and J by 8 bases, with 7 bases of the junction left unmatched. This CDR3 has 13 amino acids. Germline CDR1 and CDR2: WSHSY and SAAADI. CDR3 sequence: CASSQGGEEPQHF. CDR3 DNA sequence: TGCGCCAGCAGCCAGGGGGGCGAGGAGCCCCAGCATTTT.